This record concerns one TCR beta chain sequence. Antigen unknown. These data are taken from a study of a mutant IDH1 vaccine in newly diagnosed glioma. Using immunoSEQ multiplex PCR, the repertoire was profiled, and TCRdb retains in-frame clones only, with some absent. There are around 100,000 clones in the sample; 90% occur only once, and 0.5% to 0.65% lies in the top ten. Sample time point: week 11, during vaccination. The content of each vaccine dose was 300 ug of mutant IDH1 20-mer peptide, and topical imiquimod accompanied it. Trimming took 0 bases from V and 2 from J, leaving 10 bases between them. Germline assignment: CDR1 SQVTM and CDR2 ANQGSEA. This CDR3 has 15 residues.

The genes are TRBV29-1 and TRBJ2-2; D remains ambiguous. The source of this sequence is a woman in her 50s with glioma. The sequences come from PBMCs, collected from a glioma patient whose treatment included an IDH1 peptide vaccine. The CDR3 loop is CSVEDRSANTGELFF. CDR3 bases: TGCAGCGTTGAAGATAGGTCAGCCAACACCGGGGAGCTGTTTTTT.